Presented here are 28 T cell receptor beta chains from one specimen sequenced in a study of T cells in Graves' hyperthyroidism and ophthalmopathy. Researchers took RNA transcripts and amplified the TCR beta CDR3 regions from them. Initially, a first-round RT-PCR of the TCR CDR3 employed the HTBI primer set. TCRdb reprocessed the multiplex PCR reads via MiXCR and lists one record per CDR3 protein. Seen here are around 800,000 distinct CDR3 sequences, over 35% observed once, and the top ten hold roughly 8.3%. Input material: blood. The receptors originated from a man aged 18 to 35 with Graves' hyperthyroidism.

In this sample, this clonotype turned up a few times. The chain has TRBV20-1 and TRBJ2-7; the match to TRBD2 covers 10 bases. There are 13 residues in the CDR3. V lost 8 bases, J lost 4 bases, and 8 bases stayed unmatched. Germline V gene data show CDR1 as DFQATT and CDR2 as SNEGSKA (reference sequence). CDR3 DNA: TGCAGTAGCACTAGCGGGGATGGTTACGAGCAGTACTTC. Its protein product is CSSTSGDGYEQYF.

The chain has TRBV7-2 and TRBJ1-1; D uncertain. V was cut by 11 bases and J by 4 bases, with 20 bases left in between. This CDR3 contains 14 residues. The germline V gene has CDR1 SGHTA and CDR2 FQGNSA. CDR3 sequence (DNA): TGTGCCTGGAGTATAGAGGGATCGGGCACTGAAGCTTTCTTT. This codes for CAWSIEGSGTEAFF.

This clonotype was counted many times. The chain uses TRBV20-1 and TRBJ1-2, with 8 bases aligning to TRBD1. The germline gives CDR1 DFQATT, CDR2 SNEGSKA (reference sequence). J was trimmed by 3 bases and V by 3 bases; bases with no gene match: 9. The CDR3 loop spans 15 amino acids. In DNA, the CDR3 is TGCAGTGCTAGTGGACAGGGAGGGGTACACTATGGCTACACCTTC. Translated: CSASGQGGVHYGYTF.

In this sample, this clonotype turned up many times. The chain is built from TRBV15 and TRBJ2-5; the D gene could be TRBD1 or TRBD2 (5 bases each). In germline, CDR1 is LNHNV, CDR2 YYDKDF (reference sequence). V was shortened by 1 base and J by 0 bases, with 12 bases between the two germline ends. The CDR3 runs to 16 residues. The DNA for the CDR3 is TGTGCCACCAGCAGAGTGTGGGTGGGGGACCAAGAGACCCAGTACTTC. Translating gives CATSRVWVGDQETQYF.

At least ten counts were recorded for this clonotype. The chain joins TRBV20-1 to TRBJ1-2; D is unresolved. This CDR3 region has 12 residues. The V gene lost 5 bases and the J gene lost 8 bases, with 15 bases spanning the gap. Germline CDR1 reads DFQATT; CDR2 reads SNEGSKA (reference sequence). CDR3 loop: CSAPPQLGGYTF. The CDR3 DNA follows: TGCAGTGCTCCTCCCCAACTCGGGGGCTACACCTTC.

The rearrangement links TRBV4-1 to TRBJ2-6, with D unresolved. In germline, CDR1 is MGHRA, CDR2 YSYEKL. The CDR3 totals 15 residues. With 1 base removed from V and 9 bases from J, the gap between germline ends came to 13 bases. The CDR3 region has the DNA TGCGCCAGCAGCCAAGGTCTCCCCGGTGGCAACGTCCTGACTTTC. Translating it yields CASSQGLPGGNVLTF.

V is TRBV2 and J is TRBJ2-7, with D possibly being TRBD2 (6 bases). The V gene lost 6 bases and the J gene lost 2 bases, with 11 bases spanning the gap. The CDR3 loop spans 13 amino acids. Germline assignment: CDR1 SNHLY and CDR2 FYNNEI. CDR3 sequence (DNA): TGTGCCAGCAGGGGGACTCCCGCCTACGAGCAGTACTTC. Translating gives CASRGTPAYEQYF.

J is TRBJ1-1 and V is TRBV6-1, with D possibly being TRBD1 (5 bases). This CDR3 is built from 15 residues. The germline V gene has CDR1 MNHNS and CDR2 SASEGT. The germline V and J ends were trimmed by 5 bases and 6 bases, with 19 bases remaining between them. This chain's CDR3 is CASSPSWGPGAEAFF. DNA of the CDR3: TGTGCCAGCAGTCCCAGTTGGGGCCCTGGCGCTGAAGCTTTCTTT.

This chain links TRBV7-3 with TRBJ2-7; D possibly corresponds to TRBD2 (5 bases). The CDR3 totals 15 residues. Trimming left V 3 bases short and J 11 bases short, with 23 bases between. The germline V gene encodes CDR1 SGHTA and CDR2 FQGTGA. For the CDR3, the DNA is TGTGCCAGCAGCTTGGATGTGGGCCCCGCGACCGGGGAGTACTTC. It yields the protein CASSLDVGPATGEYF.

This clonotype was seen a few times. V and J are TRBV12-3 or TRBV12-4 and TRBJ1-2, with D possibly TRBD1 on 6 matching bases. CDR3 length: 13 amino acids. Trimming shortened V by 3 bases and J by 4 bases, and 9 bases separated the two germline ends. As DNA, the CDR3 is TGTGCCAGCAGTTTTAGGACAGCCTATGGCTACACCTTC. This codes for CASSFRTAYGYTF.

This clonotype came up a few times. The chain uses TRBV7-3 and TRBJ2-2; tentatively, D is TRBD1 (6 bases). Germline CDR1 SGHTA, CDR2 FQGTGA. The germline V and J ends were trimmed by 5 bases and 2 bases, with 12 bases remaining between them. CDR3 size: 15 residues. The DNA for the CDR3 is TGTGCCAGCAGCCACGGGACATTCAACACCGGGGAGCTGTTTTTT. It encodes CASSHGTFNTGELFF.

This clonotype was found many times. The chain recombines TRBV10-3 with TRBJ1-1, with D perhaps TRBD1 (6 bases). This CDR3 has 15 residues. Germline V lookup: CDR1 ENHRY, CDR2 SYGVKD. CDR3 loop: CGKGVVWRVNTEAFF. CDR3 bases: TGTGGAAAGGGGGTTGTATGGCGTGTGAACACTGAAGCTTTCTTT.

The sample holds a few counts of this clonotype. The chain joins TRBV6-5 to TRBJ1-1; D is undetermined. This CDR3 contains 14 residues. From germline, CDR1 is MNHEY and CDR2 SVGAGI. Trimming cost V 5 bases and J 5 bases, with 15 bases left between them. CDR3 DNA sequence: TGTGCCAGCAGTCCCCGGGGAGGGAGTACTGAAGCTTTCTTT. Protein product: CASSPRGGSTEAFF.

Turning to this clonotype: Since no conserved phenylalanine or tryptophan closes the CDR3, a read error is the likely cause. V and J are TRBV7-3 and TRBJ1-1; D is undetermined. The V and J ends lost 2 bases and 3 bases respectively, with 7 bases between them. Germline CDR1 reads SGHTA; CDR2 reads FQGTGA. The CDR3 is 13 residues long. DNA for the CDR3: TGTGCCAGCAGCTTATTAACCGACACTGAAGCTTTCCTT. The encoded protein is CASSLLTDTEAFL.

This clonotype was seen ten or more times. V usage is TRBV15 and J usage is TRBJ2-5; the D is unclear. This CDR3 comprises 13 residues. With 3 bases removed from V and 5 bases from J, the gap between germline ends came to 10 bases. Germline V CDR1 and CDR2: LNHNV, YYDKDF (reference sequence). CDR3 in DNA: TGTGCCACCAGCAGTATGATTCTTGAGACCCAGTACTTC. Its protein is CATSSMILETQYF.

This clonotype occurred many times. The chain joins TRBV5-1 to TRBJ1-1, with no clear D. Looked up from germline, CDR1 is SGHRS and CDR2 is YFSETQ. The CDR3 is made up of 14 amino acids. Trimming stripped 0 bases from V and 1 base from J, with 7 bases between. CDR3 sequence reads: CASSLESGNTEAFF. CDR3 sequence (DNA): TGCGCCAGCAGCTTGGAGTCTGGGAACACTGAAGCTTTCTTT.

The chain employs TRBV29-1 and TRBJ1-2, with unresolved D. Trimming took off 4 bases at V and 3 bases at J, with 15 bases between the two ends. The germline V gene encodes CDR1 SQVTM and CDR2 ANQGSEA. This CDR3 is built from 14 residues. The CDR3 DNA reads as TGCAGCGTTGGTAGCGGGAGGTGGTACTATGGCTACACCTTC. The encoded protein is CSVGSGRWYYGYTF.

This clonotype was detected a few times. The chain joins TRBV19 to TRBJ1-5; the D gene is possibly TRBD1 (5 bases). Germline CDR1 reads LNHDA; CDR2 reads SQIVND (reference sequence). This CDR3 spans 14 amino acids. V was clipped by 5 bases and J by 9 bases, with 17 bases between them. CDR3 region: CASSSGPAVGPQHF. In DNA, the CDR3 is TGTGCCAGTAGTTCGGGACCCGCGGTGGGGCCCCAGCATTTT. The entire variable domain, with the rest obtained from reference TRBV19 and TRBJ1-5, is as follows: DGGITQSPKYLFRKEGQNVTLSCEQNLNHDAMYWYRQDPGQGLRLIYYSQIVNDFQKGDIAEGYSVSREKKESFPLTVTSAQKNPTAFYLCASSSGPAVGPQHFGDGTRLSIL.

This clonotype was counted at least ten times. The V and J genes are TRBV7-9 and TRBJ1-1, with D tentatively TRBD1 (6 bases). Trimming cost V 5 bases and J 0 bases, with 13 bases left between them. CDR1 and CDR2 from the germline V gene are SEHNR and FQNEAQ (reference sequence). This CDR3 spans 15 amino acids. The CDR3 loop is CASSADRTLNTEAFF. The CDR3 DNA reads TGTGCCAGCAGCGCGGACAGAACCCTGAACACTGAAGCTTTCTTT. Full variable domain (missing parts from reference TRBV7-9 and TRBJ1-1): DTGVSQNPRHKITKRGQNVTFRCDPISEHNRLYWYRQTLGQGPEFLTYFQNEAQLEKSRLLSDRFSAERPKGSFSTLEIQRTEQGDSAMYLCASSADRTLNTEAFFGQGTRLTVV.

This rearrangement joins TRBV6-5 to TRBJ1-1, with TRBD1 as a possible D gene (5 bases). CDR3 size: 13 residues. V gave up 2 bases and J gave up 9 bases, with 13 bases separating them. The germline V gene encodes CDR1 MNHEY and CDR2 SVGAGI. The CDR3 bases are TGTGCCAGCAGTTACAGATCCGGGACTCAAGCTTTCTTT. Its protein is CASSYRSGTQAFF.

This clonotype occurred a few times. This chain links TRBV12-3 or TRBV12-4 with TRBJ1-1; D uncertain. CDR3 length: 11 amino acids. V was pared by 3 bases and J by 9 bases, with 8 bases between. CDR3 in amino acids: CASSFMGKAFF. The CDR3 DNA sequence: TGTGCCAGCAGTTTCATGGGGAAAGCTTTCTTT.

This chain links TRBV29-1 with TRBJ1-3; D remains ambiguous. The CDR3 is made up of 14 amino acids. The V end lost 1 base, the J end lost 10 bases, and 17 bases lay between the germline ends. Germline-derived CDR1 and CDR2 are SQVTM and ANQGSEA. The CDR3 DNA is TGCAGCGTTGAAGGACTAGCGGGAGAAGAGACCATATATTTT. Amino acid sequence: CSVEGLAGEETIYF. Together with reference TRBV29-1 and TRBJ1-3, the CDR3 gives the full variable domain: SAVISQKPSRDICQRGTSLTIQCQVDSQVTMMFWYRQQPGQSLTLIATANQGSEATYESGFVIDKFPISRPNLTFSTLTVSNMSPEDSSIYLCSVEGLAGEETIYFGEGSWLTVV.

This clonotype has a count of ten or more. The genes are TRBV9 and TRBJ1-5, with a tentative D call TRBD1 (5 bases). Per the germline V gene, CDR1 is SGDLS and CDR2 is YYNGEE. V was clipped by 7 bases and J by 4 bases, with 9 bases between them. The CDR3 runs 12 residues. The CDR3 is CASRGTNQPQHF. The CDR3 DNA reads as TGTGCCAGCCGAGGGACTAATCAGCCCCAGCATTTT.

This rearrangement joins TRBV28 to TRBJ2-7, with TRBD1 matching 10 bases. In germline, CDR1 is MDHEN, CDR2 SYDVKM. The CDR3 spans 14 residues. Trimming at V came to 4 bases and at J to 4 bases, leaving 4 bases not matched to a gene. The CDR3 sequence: CASSSDRGLYEQYF. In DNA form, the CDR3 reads TGTGCCAGCAGTTCCGACAGGGGGCTGTACGAGCAGTACTTC.

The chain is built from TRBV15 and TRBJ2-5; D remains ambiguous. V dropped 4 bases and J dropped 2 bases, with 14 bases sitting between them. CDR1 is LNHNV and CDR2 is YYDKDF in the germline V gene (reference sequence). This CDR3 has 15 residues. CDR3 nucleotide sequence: TGTGCCACCAGCAAAGGGCCCGCCACGCAAGAGACCCAGTACTTC. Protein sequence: CATSKGPATQETQYF.

CDR3 coding DNA: TGTGCCAGCAGCAAGGGACAGGGGTTAACCGGGGAGCTGTTTTTT. As protein: CASSKGQGLTGELFF. The J gene is TRBJ2-2, the V gene TRBV14, with TRBD1 matching 10 bases. Germline values: CDR1 SGHDN, CDR2 FVKESK. J was trimmed by 5 bases and V by 5 bases; bases with no gene match: 5. CDR3 length equals 15 residues.

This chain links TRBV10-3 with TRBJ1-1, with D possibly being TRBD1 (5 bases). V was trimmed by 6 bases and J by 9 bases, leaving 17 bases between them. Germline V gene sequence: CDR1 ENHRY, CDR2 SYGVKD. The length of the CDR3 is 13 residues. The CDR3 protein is CAISWGDGRQAFF. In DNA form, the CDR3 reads TGTGCCATCAGCTGGGGGGACGGCAGACAAGCTTTCTTT.

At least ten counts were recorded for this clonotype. In DNA form, the CDR3 reads TGTGCCAGCATCCTGGGGAGGGAGAGAAACACCATATATTTT. Its protein product is CASILGRERNTIYF. The chain uses TRBV2 and TRBJ1-3, with no clear D. This CDR3 region has 14 residues. Germline CDR1 SNHLY, CDR2 FYNNEI. V was pared by 7 bases and J by 5 bases, with 15 bases between. Complete variable domain (other parts from reference TRBV2 and TRBJ1-3): EPEVTQTPSHQVTQMGQEVILRCVPISNHLYFYWYRQILGQKVEFLVSFYNNEISEKSEIFDDQFSVERPDGSNFTLKIRSTKLEDSAMYFCASILGRERNTIYFGEGSWLTVV.